The 30 T cell receptor beta chains reported below all come from one sample, sequenced in a study of cytomegalovirus exposure and HLA in healthy donors. Use of 60 Vbeta and 13 Jbeta primers characterized the PCR. Sequencing used immunoSEQ multiplex PCR; TCRdb keeps in-frame clones, though not all of them. Of 110,000 to 150,000 clones detected, roughly four fifths appear once; the ten largest clones hold roughly 6.6%. Specimen: PBMCs. The receptors come from a man younger than 40 in good health and CMV-seronegative.

This sequence joins TRBV19 and TRBJ2-5; 9 nucleotides line up with TRBD2. Trimming at V came to 2 bases and at J to 4 bases, leaving 5 bases not matched to a gene. Germline CDR1 and CDR2: LNHDA and SQIVND (reference sequence). This CDR3 contains 15 residues. The CDR3 coding sequence is TGTGCCAGTAGTATAAATAGCGGGAGCCCAGAGACCCAGTACTTC. This translates into CASSINSGSPETQYF.

V and J are TRBV15 and TRBJ1-1, with D uncertain. Trimming stripped 0 bases from V and 4 bases from J, with 9 bases between. CDR1 is LNHNV and CDR2 is YYDKDF in the germline V gene (reference sequence). This CDR3 region has 14 residues. Here the CDR3 reads CATSRDPMSTEAFF. CDR3 DNA sequence: TGTGCCACCAGCAGAGACCCAATGAGCACTGAAGCTTTCTTT.

V is TRBV6-5 and J is TRBJ1-1; D is undetermined. Germline-derived CDR1 and CDR2 are MNHEY and SVGAGI. The CDR3 extends over 13 amino acids. V was clipped by 8 bases and J by 0 bases, with 10 bases between them. The CDR3 nucleotides are TGTGCCAGCTCCGGGGTTTTGAACACTGAAGCTTTCTTT. Translation: CASSGVLNTEAFF.

This clone was seen once. The chain recombines TRBV21-1 with TRBJ2-2; the table's D call, TRBD1, was not checked against the DNA. TRBV21-1 is listed as a pseudogene. This CDR3 has 16 amino acids. CDR3 bases: TGTGCCAGCAGCAGAGACAGGGGCCCGAACACCGGGGAGCTGTTTTTT. As protein: CASSRDRGPNTGELFF.

This clone was counted once. The V and J genes are TRBV11-3 and TRBJ2-2, with D hard to call. Trimming shortened V by 5 bases and J by 0 bases, and 7 bases separated the two germline ends. The CDR3 extends over 14 amino acids. Germline V lookup: CDR1 SGHNT, CDR2 YENEEA. CDR3 nucleotide sequence: TGTGCCAGCAGCCTTACATCGAACACCGGGGAGCTGTTTTTT. It specifies CASSLTSNTGELFF.

The chain carries TRBV5-1 and TRBJ2-1; D is perhaps TRBD2 (5 bases). CDR1 SGHRS and CDR2 YFSETQ come from the germline V gene. V lost 4 bases, J lost 0 bases, and 14 bases lay in between. CDR3 length equals 16 residues. CDR3 sequence reads: CASSPGVLSSYNEQFF. DNA for the CDR3: TGCGCCAGCAGCCCCGGGGTCTTGAGCTCCTACAATGAGCAGTTCTTC.

The chain joins TRBV7-9 to TRBJ1-4; 7 bases are shared with TRBD1. V shed 5 bases and J 8 bases; nucleotides not matched to a gene: 14. This CDR3 has 16 residues. Per germline, CDR1 SEHNR and CDR2 FQNEAQ (reference sequence). DNA of the CDR3: TGTGCCAGCAGCGCGCGAAGACAGGGTCGGGGAGAAAAACTGTTTTTT. Translation: CASSARRQGRGEKLFF.

The chain combines TRBV6-6 with TRBJ1-2; D uncertain. This CDR3 contains 13 residues. Germline CDR1 is MNHNY and CDR2 is SVGAGI (reference sequence). V lost 6 bases, J lost 3 bases, and 11 bases lay in between. The CDR3: CASRFDGDYGYTF. CDR3 DNA: TGTGCCAGCAGGTTCGACGGAGACTATGGCTACACCTTC.

This clone rates as medium-sized. The chain links TRBV28 to TRBJ1-1; D is uncertain. The CDR3 loop spans 15 amino acids. V was cut by 2 bases and J by 0 bases, with 10 bases left in between. From germline, CDR1 is MDHEN and CDR2 SYDVKM. CDR3: CASSLKSSLNTEAFF. CDR3 in DNA: TGTGCCAGCAGTTTAAAAAGCTCCTTGAACACTGAAGCTTTCTTT.

The rearrangement uses TRBV5-1 and TRBJ2-1; D is undetermined. V gave up 2 bases and J gave up 4 bases, with 7 bases separating them. CDR3 length: 13 residues. Germline CDR1 and CDR2: SGHRS and YFSETQ. In DNA form, the CDR3 reads TGCGCCAGCAGCTTTAACTTTTACAATGAGCAGTTCTTC. As protein: CASSFNFYNEQFF.

Of note for this clone: Other nucleotide sequences in the sample specify the same CDR3. CDR3 in amino acids: CASSLTGYEQYF. The CDR3 nucleotides are TGTGCCAGCAGTCTTACGGGTTACGAGCAGTACTTC. The chain has TRBV6-5 and TRBJ2-7; no definite D call. Germline V gives CDR1 MNHEY, CDR2 SVGAGI. CDR3 length: 12 residues. Trimming removed 5 bases at V and 4 bases at J, with 9 bases between.

There are a few counts of this clone. The chain links TRBV25-1 to TRBJ2-1; D perhaps matches TRBD2 (5 bases). The germline V gene has CDR1 MGHDK and CDR2 SYGVNS. Trimming pared 8 bases from V and 5 bases from J, leaving 22 bases between. The CDR3 loop spans 16 amino acids. The CDR3: CASGPTIGGWNNEQFF. The CDR3 nucleotides are TGTGCCAGCGGCCCTACGATAGGCGGGTGGAACAATGAGCAGTTCTTC. The full variable domain, completed using reference TRBV25-1 and TRBJ2-1, is EADIYQTPRYLVIGTGKKITLECSQTMGHDKMYWYQQDPGMELHLIHYSYGVNSTEKGDLSSESTVSRIRTEHFPLTLESARPSHTSQYLCASGPTIGGWNNEQFFGPGTRLTVL.

This chain links TRBV6-5 with TRBJ1-2; D gene ambiguous. The CDR3 covers 12 residues. The V end lost 8 bases, the J end lost 0 bases, and 7 bases lay between the germline ends. Germline values: CDR1 MNHEY, CDR2 SVGAGI. In DNA, the CDR3 is TGTGCCAGCGGAGGGCCTAACTATGGCTACACCTTC. This gives the protein CASGGPNYGYTF.

This sequence joins TRBV15 and TRBJ2-5; TRBD2 matches 8 bases. Trimming at V came to 0 bases and at J to 2 bases, leaving 8 bases not matched to a gene. Germline loops: CDR1 LNHNV, CDR2 YYDKDF (reference sequence). The CDR3 has 17 amino acids. CDR3 DNA: TGTGCCACCAGCAGAGAGGCGGCTAGCGGGTATCAAGAGACCCAGTACTTC. Protein product: CATSREAASGYQETQYF.

The gene calls are TRBV5-4 and TRBJ2-1, with 9 nucleotides matching TRBD1. The CDR3 sequence is 16 residues long. V dropped 2 bases and J dropped 4; count of bases not matched to a gene: 7. Germline loops: CDR1 SGHNT, CDR2 YYREEE (reference sequence). The CDR3 sequence: CASSLPRGQGYNEQFF. CDR3 DNA: TGTGCCAGCAGCTTACCCCGGGGACAGGGTTACAATGAGCAGTTCTTC. The full variable domain, rest sourced from reference TRBV5-4 and TRBJ2-1, is ETGVTQSPTHLIKTRGQQVTLRCSSQSGHNTVSWYQQALGQGPQFIFQYYREEENGRGNFPPRFSGLQFPNYSSELNVNALELDDSALYLCASSLPRGQGYNEQFFGPGTRLTVL.

The genes are TRBV28 and TRBJ2-7, with D uncertain. The CDR3 totals 15 residues. Germline V CDR1 and CDR2: MDHEN, SYDVKM. The V gene lost 4 bases and the J gene lost 2 bases, with 15 bases spanning the gap. The CDR3 nucleotides read TGTGCCAGCAGTTATCGCAGGTCTTTTCCCTACGAGCAGTACTTC. Encoded protein: CASSYRRSFPYEQYF.

The CDR3 sequence: CASSLTGDQPQHF. DNA for the CDR3: TGTGCCAGCAGCCTGACAGGGGATCAGCCCCAGCATTTT. V gene TRBV7-2 combines with J gene TRBJ1-5, with 8 bases fitting TRBD1. CDR1 and CDR2 (germline): SGHTA, FQGNSA. V lost 5 bases and J lost 5; bases outside the gene matches: 2. The CDR3 length is 13 residues.

Here the CDR3 reads CASSTPLAGGDNEQFF. The CDR3 region has the DNA TGCGCCAGCAGCACCCCACTAGCGGGAGGGGACAATGAGCAGTTCTTC. The chain is built from TRBV5-1 and TRBJ2-1, with 13 nucleotides matching TRBD2. The CDR3 is 16 amino acids. CDR1 SGHRS and CDR2 YFSETQ come from the germline V gene. V was clipped by 4 bases and J by 5 bases; unmatched bases: 6.

The chain links TRBV13 to TRBJ2-1; D is perhaps TRBD2 (6 bases). The CDR3 loop spans 13 amino acids. The germline gives CDR1 PRHDT, CDR2 FYEKMQ (reference sequence). V lost 5 bases and J 5 bases, leaving 10 bases between the germline ends. CDR3 region: CASSVGSDNEQFF. CDR3 DNA sequence: TGTGCCAGCAGCGTCGGGAGTGACAATGAGCAGTTCTTC.

This clone showed up just a few times. The rearrangement links TRBV5-6 to TRBJ1-1; 11 bases agree with TRBD1. The germline CDR1 and CDR2 sequences are SGHDT and YYEEEE. The CDR3 loop spans 14 amino acids. V lost 4 bases, J lost 5 bases, and 4 bases stayed unmatched. CDR3 in DNA: TGTGCCAGCAGCCACGGGACAGGGGGTACTGAAGCTTTCTTT. The encoded protein is CASSHGTGGTEAFF.

The V and J genes are TRBV29-1 and TRBJ1-2, with TRBD1 as a possible D gene (6 bases). Trimming took off 7 bases at V and 7 bases at J, with 13 bases between the two ends. The CDR3 consists of 11 residues. Germline CDR1 reads SQVTM; CDR2 reads ANQGSEA. CDR3 bases: TGCAGCGATGGGGGGGGCGTTGGCTACACCTTC. This translates into CSDGGGVGYTF. Combining the CDR3 with reference TRBV29-1 and TRBJ1-2 gives the whole variable domain SAVISQKPSRDICQRGTSLTIQCQVDSQVTMMFWYRQQPGQSLTLIATANQGSEATYESGFVIDKFPISRPNLTFSTLTVSNMSPEDSSIYLCSDGGGVGYTFGSGTRLTVV.

In its sample, this clone was seen a few times. The gene calls are TRBV11-2 and TRBJ1-1; a possible D gene is TRBD1 (5 bases). The V and J ends lost 1 base and 8 bases respectively, with 11 bases between them. Germline CDR1 reads SGHAT; CDR2 reads FQNNGV. The CDR3 has 13 amino acids. CDR3 DNA: TGTGCCAGCAGCTTAGGGGTGCCAGGGGAAGCTTTCTTT. This sequence encodes CASSLGVPGEAFF.

In DNA form, the CDR3 reads TGTGCCAGCAGCCCGGGACAGTCCACTGAAGCTTTCTTT. This sequence encodes CASSPGQSTEAFF. This rearrangement joins TRBV2 to TRBJ1-1; TRBD1 matches 7 bases. V trimming: 6 bases; J trimming: 4 bases; junction bases outside the gene matches: 5. The CDR3 consists of 13 residues. Germline loops: CDR1 SNHLY, CDR2 FYNNEI.

The V gene is TRBV4-1, the J gene TRBJ1-1, with TRBD1 identical over 7 bases. J gave up 8 bases and V 1 base, and 7 bases lay outside the gene matches. The CDR3 runs to 14 residues. Germline V gene lookup returns CDR1 MGHRA and CDR2 YSYEKL. CDR3 sequence (DNA): TGCGCCAGCAGCCAAGGGGTTTGGGACAGAGAAGCTTTCTTT. Translated: CASSQGVWDREAFF.

The DNA for the CDR3 is TGTGCCAGCCAAGCGGTAGCGGGAGTCCGGGGGGAGCAGTTCTTC. It is translated as CASQAVAGVRGEQFF. The chain recombines TRBV6-5 with TRBJ2-1; 9 bases are a match to TRBD2. CDR1 and CDR2 (germline): MNHEY, SVGAGI. The CDR3 length is 15 residues. With V trimmed by 8 bases and J by 10 bases, 15 bases remained unmatched.

The genes are TRBV28 and TRBJ1-5; possibly TRBD1 for D (5 bases). CDR1 and CDR2 from the germline V gene are MDHEN and SYDVKM. This CDR3 spans 14 amino acids. V was clipped by 5 bases and J by 1 base, with 9 bases between them. In DNA, the CDR3 is TGTGCCAGCAGTCAGGGAAGGAGCAATCAGCCCCAGCATTTT. It codes for CASSQGRSNQPQHF.

Comment on this clone: One end of the junction fails to match germline, which may point to a read error. The chain joins TRBV5-1 to TRBJ1-4, with TRBD1 identical over 10 bases. The CDR3 length is 16 residues. Germline-derived CDR1 and CDR2 are SGHRS and YFSETQ. The CDR3 DNA follows: TGCGCCAGCAGCGGGGGACAGGGGTTGGTTAATGCAAAACTGTTTTTT. Its protein is CASSGGQGLVNAKLFF.

The chain carries TRBV19 and TRBJ2-3; 8 bases line up with TRBD2. V shed 1 base, J shed 3 bases, and the junction held 6 bases outside the gene matches. This CDR3 spans 16 amino acids. Germline CDR1 LNHDA, CDR2 SQIVND (reference sequence). CDR3 DNA: TGTGCCAGTAGTATAGGGACTAGCATTTGGACAGATACGCAGTATTTT. As protein: CASSIGTSIWTDTQYF.

The chain employs TRBV11-3 and TRBJ2-7, with a possible D match to TRBD2 (6 bases). CDR3 length equals 13 residues. V was trimmed by 4 bases and J by 5 bases, leaving 12 bases between them. Germline V gene lookup returns CDR1 SGHNT and CDR2 YENEEA. The CDR3 reads CASSSDYMDEQYF. CDR3 nucleotide sequence: TGTGCCAGCAGCTCGGACTATATGGACGAGCAGTACTTC.

The chain recombines TRBV6-1 with TRBJ2-3; perhaps TRBD1 as D (6 bases). V was pared by 6 bases and J by 1 base, with 11 bases between. This CDR3 has 14 amino acids. The germline gives CDR1 MNHNS, CDR2 SASEGT. CDR3 sequence (DNA): TGTGCCAGCAGAAACAGGGACCGCACAGATACGCAGTATTTT. This gives the protein CASRNRDRTDTQYF.